This entry describes one TCR beta chain. The entry originates in a study of blood T cell repertoires in COVID-19. This table comes from immunoSEQ multiplex PCR, and its TCRdb copy is limited to in-frame clones, with some not included. The sample consists of about 190,000 clones, around 84% of them appearing once. Germline assignment: CDR1 KGHSH and CDR2 LQKENI. CDR3 length: 13 residues. V lost 2 bases and J 3 bases, leaving 7 bases between the germline ends. The receptor's source is a woman under 40 who had recovered from COVID-19. What was sequenced was PBMCs or T cells enriched from blood (not recorded which). The V gene is TRBV18, the J gene TRBJ1-2; no firm D call. The chain's CDR3 is CASSPERDYGYTF. In DNA form, the CDR3 reads TGTGCCAGCTCACCAGAAAGAGACTATGGCTACACCTTC.